One sample yielded the 7 T cell receptor beta chains listed below, sequenced in a study of CD8 T cells in ankylosing spondylitis. General study results and limits: Ankylosing spondylitis blood appeared to be characterized by a TCR beta motif of 7 to 9 highly homologous variants.

These receptors are not linked to any known antigen. One entry per CDR3 protein, called by TCRdb with MiXCR from the 5' RACE reads. The sample holds more than 500,000 distinct CDR3 sequences, less than 6% seen once. Sequencing was performed on blood, either unsorted or a sorted T cell fraction (not recorded which). The receptors were gathered from a male donor with ankylosing spondylitis.

As concerns this clonotype: This may be a read error: a much more frequent sequence differs by one nucleotide. CDR3 region: CASRFYGPAGGPSYF. CDR3 nucleotide sequence: TGTGCCAGCAGATTTTATGGACCAGCGGGAGGGCCCAGCTACTTC. The chain recombines TRBV6-2 or TRBV6-3 with TRBJ2-7; TRBD2 matches 10 bases. The germline V gene has CDR1 MNHEY and CDR2 SVGEGT. V dropped 6 bases and J dropped 13; count of bases not matched to a gene: 18. The CDR3 runs to 15 residues.

This clonotype was observed at least ten times. This chain connects TRBV10-3 to TRBJ1-2; D unresolved. This CDR3 is built from 14 residues. Between the trimmed V and J ends, which lost 2 bases and 3 bases, there was a span of 10 bases. From germline, CDR1 is ENHRY and CDR2 SYGVKD. The CDR3 region is CAISEDFQHYGYTF. For the CDR3, the DNA is TGTGCCATCAGTGAGGACTTTCAACACTATGGCTACACCTTC.

The table lists this clonotype with many counts. The CDR3 DNA is TGCAGTGCGACCCGGACAGCTACAGATACGCAGTATTTT. As protein: CSATRTATDTQYF. The V call is TRBV20-1, the J call TRBJ2-3, with D maybe TRBD1 (6 bases). V shed 6 bases and J shed 3 bases, with 13 bases lying between them. The CDR3 totals 13 residues. The germline V gene has CDR1 DFQATT and CDR2 SNEGSKA (reference sequence).

The chain recombines TRBV7-2 with TRBJ2-7, with D maybe TRBD1 (6 bases). This CDR3 is 14 amino acids long. Trimming removed 6 bases from V and 6 bases from J, with 18 bases in between. Germline loops: CDR1 SGHTA, CDR2 FQGNSA. DNA for the CDR3: TGTGCCAGCAGTACACAGACAGGACTTGGCGAGCAGTACTTC. This sequence encodes CASSTQTGLGEQYF.

This clonotype was picked up many times. The V and J genes are TRBV9 and TRBJ2-3; D gene unclear. V lost 4 bases and J lost 3, with 15 bases in between. Per the germline V gene, CDR1 is SGDLS and CDR2 is YYNGEE. This CDR3 comprises 15 residues. This chain's CDR3 is CASSPDRVETDTQYF. As DNA, the CDR3 is TGTGCCAGCAGCCCCGACCGGGTCGAAACAGATACGCAGTATTTT.

This clonotype was seen many times. The rearrangement links TRBV20-1 to TRBJ2-7; no firm D call. The CDR3 covers 13 residues. The germline CDR1 and CDR2 sequences are DFQATT and SNEGSKA (reference sequence). V was trimmed by 4 bases and J by 1 base, leaving 11 bases between them. CDR3 sequence (DNA): TGCAGTGCTAAGAGTGGGTCATCCTACGAGCAGTACTTC. Amino acid sequence: CSAKSGSSYEQYF.

This clonotype was seen many times. This chain uses TRBV12-3 or TRBV12-4 with TRBJ1-2, with a possible D match to TRBD1 (5 bases). The CDR3 has 14 amino acids. V dropped 5 bases and J dropped 8 bases, with 18 bases sitting between them. CDR3 coding DNA: TGTGCCAGCAGTGTTTCCGGGGCAGAGGGGGGCTACACCTTC. Its translation is CASSVSGAEGGYTF.